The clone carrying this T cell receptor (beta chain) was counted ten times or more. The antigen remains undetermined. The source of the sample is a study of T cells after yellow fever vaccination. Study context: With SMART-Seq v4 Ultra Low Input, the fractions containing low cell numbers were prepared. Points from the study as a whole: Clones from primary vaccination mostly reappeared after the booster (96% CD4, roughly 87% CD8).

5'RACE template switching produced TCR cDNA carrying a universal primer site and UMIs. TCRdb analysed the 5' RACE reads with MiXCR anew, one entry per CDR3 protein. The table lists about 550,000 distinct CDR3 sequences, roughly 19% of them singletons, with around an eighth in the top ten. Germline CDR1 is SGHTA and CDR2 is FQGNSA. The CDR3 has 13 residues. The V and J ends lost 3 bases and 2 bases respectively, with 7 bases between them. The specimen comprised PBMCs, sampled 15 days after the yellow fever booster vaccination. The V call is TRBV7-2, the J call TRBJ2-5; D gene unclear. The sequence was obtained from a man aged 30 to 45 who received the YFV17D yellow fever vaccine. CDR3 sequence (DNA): TGTGCCAGCAGCTTCTTACAGCAAGAGACCCAGTACTTC. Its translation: CASSFLQQETQYF. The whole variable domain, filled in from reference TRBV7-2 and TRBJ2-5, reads GAGVSQSPSNKVTEKGKDVELRCDPISGHTALYWYRQSLGQGLEFLIYFQGNSAPDKSGLPSDRFSAERTGGSVSTLTIQRTQQEDSAVYLCASSFLQQETQYFGPGTRLLVL.